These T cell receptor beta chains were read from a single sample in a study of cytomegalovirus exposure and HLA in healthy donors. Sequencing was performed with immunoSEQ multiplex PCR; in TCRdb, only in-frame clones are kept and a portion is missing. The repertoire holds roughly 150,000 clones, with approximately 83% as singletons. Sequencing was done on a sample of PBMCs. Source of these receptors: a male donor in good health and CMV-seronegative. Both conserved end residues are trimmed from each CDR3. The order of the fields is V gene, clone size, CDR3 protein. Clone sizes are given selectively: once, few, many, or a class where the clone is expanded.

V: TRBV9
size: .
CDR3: ASSVGRLAVLGELF

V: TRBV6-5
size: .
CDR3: ASSFRTGSSYNEQF

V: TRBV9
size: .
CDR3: ASSVGTSGPGGTDTQY

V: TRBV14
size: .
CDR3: ASSRSWDTDTQY

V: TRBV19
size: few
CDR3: ASSIPGTEAF

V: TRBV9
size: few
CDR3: ASSVGTGGGLETQY

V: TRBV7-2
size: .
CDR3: ASSSTGGTGNTIY

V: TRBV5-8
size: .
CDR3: ASSPTLEGVYEQY

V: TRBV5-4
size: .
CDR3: ASSPGQAGSYNEQF

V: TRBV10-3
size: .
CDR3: AISTGIGDTEAF

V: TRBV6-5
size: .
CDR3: ASSYRDRGAYEQY

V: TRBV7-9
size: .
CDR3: ASSLMRSGTYEQY

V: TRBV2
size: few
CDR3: ASSSGGNYGYT

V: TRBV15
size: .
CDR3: ATSRDGPWLASYNEQF

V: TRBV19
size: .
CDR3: ASSPAGGSTYEQY

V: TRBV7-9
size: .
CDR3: ASSLDRNPYEQY

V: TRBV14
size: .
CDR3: ASSQSLGLKRNTIY

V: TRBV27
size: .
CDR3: ASRRTSGPLSTDTQY

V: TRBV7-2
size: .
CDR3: ASSSPEVSGSRWREQY

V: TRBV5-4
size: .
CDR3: ASSFPLGQNNQPQH

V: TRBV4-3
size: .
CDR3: ASSSKGAVSGANVLT

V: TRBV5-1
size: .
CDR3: ASSLRSSSMADTQY

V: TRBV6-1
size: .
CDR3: ASELGSASSYEQY

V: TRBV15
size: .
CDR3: ATSRDGETQY

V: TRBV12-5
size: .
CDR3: ASGLALAGVYTQY

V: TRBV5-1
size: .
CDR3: ASRRGFQETQY

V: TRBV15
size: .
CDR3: ATSPRLGSYNEQF

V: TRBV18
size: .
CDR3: ASSPQAHEQF

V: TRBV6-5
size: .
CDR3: ASSSSVANLYNEQF